The 25 T cell receptor beta chains below come from one sample, sequenced in a study of identical twins. TCRdb re-derived calls from the 5' RACE reads in MiXCR, one entry per CDR3 protein. Seen here are fewer than 500,000 distinct CDR3 sequences, roughly a quarter observed once, and the top ten hold approximately 2.9%. Another study also made use of these data, one on T cells expressing NK-cell markers.

The sample taken for sequencing was CD4+ T cells sorted from blood. The receptors shown here come from a young woman in good health.

V gene TRBV5-1 combines with J gene TRBJ2-7; possibly TRBD1 for D (6 bases). The V and J ends lost 4 bases and 0 bases respectively, with 11 bases between them. This CDR3 spans 14 amino acids. Germline assignment: CDR1 SGHRS and CDR2 YFSETQ. CDR3 nucleotides: TGCGCCAGCAGCCCGGGACATTCCTCCTACGAGCAGTACTTC. Protein product: CASSPGHSSYEQYF.

This chain links TRBV5-1 with TRBJ1-6; D call uncertain. Germline-derived CDR1 and CDR2 are SGHRS and YFSETQ. The V end lost 1 base, the J end lost 6 bases, and 11 bases lay between the germline ends. The CDR3 is made up of 15 amino acids. The CDR3 loop reads CASSLWENGNSPLHF. The DNA of the CDR3 is TGCGCCAGCAGCTTGTGGGAAAATGGTAATTCACCCCTCCACTTT.

The V call is TRBV20-1, the J call TRBJ2-5; D remains unclear. The CDR3 sequence is 12 residues long. V shed 3 bases and J shed 7 bases, with 12 bases lying between them. Germline loops: CDR1 DFQATT, CDR2 SNEGSKA (reference sequence). CDR3 in amino acids: CSASPRIRTQYF. DNA of the CDR3: TGCAGTGCTAGTCCCCGTATCAGGACCCAGTACTTC.

In its sample, this clonotype was seen a few times. DNA for the CDR3: TGTGCCATCCGTCTTTCCGACTACAATGAGCAGTTCTTC. This sequence encodes CAIRLSDYNEQFF. The rearrangement joins TRBV12-3 or TRBV12-4 to TRBJ2-1, with D unresolved. The V end lost 10 bases, the J end lost 3 bases, and 13 bases lay between the germline ends. This CDR3 is built from 13 residues.

This clonotype has just a few counts. At one end, the junction sequence differs from germline, possibly due to a read error. V gene TRBV7-7 combines with J gene TRBJ2-1; 15 bases match TRBD2. CDR3 length: 15 amino acids. CDR1 is SSHAT and CDR2 is FNYEAQ in the germline V gene (reference sequence). CDR3 residues: CASSLGTSGGNEQFF. Written as DNA, the CDR3 is TGTGCTAGCAGCCTCGGGACTAGCGGGGGGAATGAGCAGTTCTTC.

The V and J genes are TRBV9 and TRBJ2-1; TRBD2 agrees at 11 bases. CDR1 is SGDLS, CDR2 YYNGEE, per germline. The trim removed 1 base at V and 7 bases at J, leaving 1 base unmatched. CDR3 length: 14 amino acids. CDR3 DNA: TGTGCCAGCAGCGTACGACTAGCGGGGAATGAGCAGTTCTTC. Translated: CASSVRLAGNEQFF.

Here the CDR3 DNA reads TGTGCCTGGAGTACGGGAGTAGGGACCCAGTACTTC. This codes for CAWSTGVGTQYF. This chain connects TRBV30 to TRBJ2-5, with D possibly being TRBD2 (6 bases). This CDR3 is 12 amino acids long. CDR1 and CDR2 (germline): GTSNPN, SVGIG (reference sequence). V was clipped by 2 bases and J by 7 bases, with 11 bases between them. The full variable domain, completed using reference TRBV30 and TRBJ2-5, is SQTIHQWPATLVQPVGSPLSLECTVEGTSNPNLYWYRQAAGRGLQLLFYSVGIGQISSEVPQNLSASRPQDRQFILSSKKLLLSDSGFYLCAWSTGVGTQYFGPGTRLLVL.

This clonotype appeared a few times. This chain joins TRBV12-3 or TRBV12-4 and TRBJ2-3; 8 positions match TRBD1. The CDR3 is 16 residues long. After removal of 5 bases from V and 6 bases from J, the junction contained 13 bases not matched to a gene. The CDR3 nucleotides read TGTGCCAGCAGTCAGGGGGCCAGCCGGTCCCCGGATACGCAGTATTTT. Its translation: CASSQGASRSPDTQYF.

This clonotype was seen more than once but under ten times. The rearrangement joins TRBV20-1 to TRBJ2-2; the match to TRBD2 covers 9 bases. The CDR3 runs 14 residues. Germline CDR1 and CDR2: DFQATT and SNEGSKA (reference sequence). Germline trimming cut 3 bases from V and 4 bases from J; bases unmatched to any gene: 3. The DNA of the CDR3 is TGCAGTGCTAGGGAAGCGGGAGGCACCGGGGAGCTGTTTTTT. Amino acids: CSAREAGGTGELFF.

The chain uses TRBV3-1 and TRBJ1-1; TRBD1 might be the D (5 bases). The CDR3 length is 13 residues. Per the germline V gene, CDR1 is LGHDT and CDR2 is YNNKEL (reference sequence). The V gene lost 3 bases and the J gene lost 7 bases, with 12 bases spanning the gap. In DNA form, the CDR3 reads TGTGCCAGCAGCCAGGGACGGCACAGTGAAGCTTTCTTT. Protein: CASSQGRHSEAFF. The entire variable domain, with the rest obtained from reference TRBV3-1 and TRBJ1-1, is as follows: DTAVSQTPKYLVTQMGNDKSIKCEQNLGHDTMYWYKQDSKKFLKIMFSYNNKELIINETVPNRFSPKSPDKAHLNLHINSLELGDSAVYFCASSQGRHSEAFFGQGTRLTVV.

This clonotype has at least ten counts. V usage is TRBV3-1 and J usage is TRBJ2-7; TRBD1 matches 8 bases. The length of the CDR3 is 15 residues. Germline loops: CDR1 LGHDT, CDR2 YNNKEL (reference sequence). Trimming removed 1 base from V and 3 bases from J; junction bases left unmatched: 5. The CDR3 sequence: CASSQVATGGYEQYF. CDR3 DNA: TGTGCCAGCAGCCAAGTGGCAACAGGGGGCTACGAGCAGTACTTC.

The chain links TRBV6-4 to TRBJ2-6; D is unclear. V gave up 8 bases and J gave up 3 bases, with 11 bases separating them. The CDR3 runs to 14 residues. Per the germline V gene, CDR1 is MRHNA and CDR2 is SNTAGT. For the CDR3, the DNA is TGTGCCAGCGCTACAGCTAATGGGGCCAACGTCCTGACTTTC. It codes for CASATANGANVLTF.

Comment on this clonotype: No conserved phenylalanine or tryptophan ends this CDR3, so it is likely a read error. It is unclear where the CDR3 begins or ends on the DNA, so no DNA is shown, and the CDR3 is as TCRdb lists it. The rearrangement uses TRBV7-6 and TRBJ2-1; the D segment call TRBD1 is taken from the table without a DNA check. Counting both end residues, the CDR3 totals 13 amino acids. CDR1 SGHVS and CDR2 FNYEAQ come from the germline V gene. The CDR3 sequence is CASSYRDRGLKVY.

The V and J genes are TRBV7-9 and TRBJ2-5, with 8 bases aligning to TRBD1. Germline V gene lookup returns CDR1 SEHNR and CDR2 FQNEAQ (reference sequence). The CDR3 spans 14 residues. The V gene end was trimmed by 6 bases and the J gene end by 0 bases; junction bases not matched to a gene: 3. CDR3 residues: CASSWDRYQETQYF. The DNA for the CDR3 is TGTGCCAGCAGTTGGGACAGGTACCAAGAGACCCAGTACTTC.

A few counts support this clonotype. The rearrangement links TRBV2 to TRBJ1-5, with D unclear. Trimming stripped 4 bases from V and 0 bases from J, with 10 bases between. The CDR3 spans 15 residues. Looked up from germline, CDR1 is SNHLY and CDR2 is FYNNEI. CDR3 nucleotide sequence: TGTGCCAGCAGTGGGCGGAGAAATAGCAATCAGCCCCAGCATTTT. Translating it yields CASSGRRNSNQPQHF.

The chain joins TRBV5-1 to TRBJ1-1, with no clear D. CDR3 length: 12 residues. Trimming left V 4 bases short and J 7 bases short, with 11 bases between. Germline V gene data show CDR1 as SGHRS and CDR2 as YFSETQ. CDR3 in amino acids: CASSPPGYEAFF. The CDR3 DNA reads as TGCGCCAGCAGCCCGCCCGGGTATGAAGCTTTCTTT. The whole variable domain, filled in from reference TRBV5-1 and TRBJ1-1, reads KAGVTQTPRYLIKTRGQQVTLSCSPISGHRSVSWYQQTPGQGLQFLFEYFSETQRNKGNFPGRFSGRQFSNSRSEMNVSTLELGDSALYLCASSPPGYEAFFGQGTRLTVV.

This clonotype was detected ten times or more. J is TRBJ1-6 and V is TRBV4-3; D ambiguous. The CDR3 has 16 amino acids. V was pared by 0 bases and J by 6 bases, with 12 bases between. Looked up from germline, CDR1 is LGHNA and CDR2 is YSLEER. The CDR3 DNA is TGCGCCAGCAGCCAAGAGGGATCAAGGGTTAATTCACCCCTCCACTTT. Its protein is CASSQEGSRVNSPLHF.

This clonotype was detected only a few times. The CDR3 loop reads CASKGRSLSTDTQYF. The CDR3 DNA sequence: TGTGCCAGCAAGGGACGGTCCCTCTCCACAGATACGCAGTATTTT. The chain couples TRBV6-1 to TRBJ2-3; D is possibly TRBD1 or TRBD2 (5 bases each). Trimming left V 7 bases short and J 2 bases short, with 16 bases between. Per germline, CDR1 MNHNS and CDR2 SASEGT. The CDR3 is made up of 15 amino acids.

The chain couples TRBV7-9 to TRBJ2-7; D uncertain. CDR3 length equals 12 residues. V dropped 7 bases and J dropped 4 bases, with 11 bases sitting between them. Germline V lookup: CDR1 SEHNR, CDR2 FQNEAQ (reference sequence). The CDR3 protein is CASIAETYEQYF. The CDR3 coding sequence is TGTGCCAGCATTGCGGAGACGTACGAGCAGTACTTC. Together with reference TRBV7-9 and TRBJ2-7, the CDR3 gives the full variable domain: DTGVSQNPRHKITKRGQNVTFRCDPISEHNRLYWYRQTLGQGPEFLTYFQNEAQLEKSRLLSDRFSAERPKGSFSTLEIQRTEQGDSAMYLCASIAETYEQYFGPGTRLTVT.

This clonotype has a handful of counts. The J gene is TRBJ2-1, the V gene TRBV27, with 10 bases matching TRBD2. CDR3 size: 13 residues. CDR1 and CDR2 (germline): MNHEY, SMNVEV (reference sequence). The trim removed 3 bases at V and 7 bases at J, leaving 0 bases unmatched. The CDR3 region is CASSFSGGNEQFF. The CDR3 DNA reads as TGTGCCAGCAGTTTTAGCGGGGGGAATGAGCAGTTCTTC.

This clonotype was counted between two and nine times. CDR3 sequence: CASSFMGRGASGETQYF. The DNA for the CDR3 is TGTGCCAGCAGTTTCATGGGGCGGGGGGCCAGTGGAGAGACCCAGTACTTC. This chain uses TRBV28 with TRBJ2-5, with 8 bases matching TRBD2. CDR3 size: 17 residues. V lost 3 bases, J lost 4 bases, and 13 bases stayed unmatched. Germline-derived CDR1 and CDR2 are MDHEN and SYDVKM.

The rearrangement links TRBV20-1 to TRBJ2-7; D might be TRBD2 (6 bases). CDR3 length equals 14 residues. Germline V gene data show CDR1 as DFQATT and CDR2 as SNEGSKA (reference sequence). V lost 5 bases and J lost 6, with 20 bases in between. CDR3: CSARGVLESGEQYF. The CDR3 bases are TGCAGTGCTCGCGGGGTCCTAGAATCTGGCGAGCAGTACTTC.

The rearrangement links TRBV6-5 to TRBJ1-6, with 7 bases aligning to TRBD1. This CDR3 comprises 15 residues. Looked up from germline, CDR1 is MNHEY and CDR2 is SVGAGI. V lost 1 base, J lost 8 bases, and 5 bases stayed unmatched. CDR3 in DNA: TGTGCCAGCAGTTACTTACAGGGGTCAGATTCACCCCTCCACTTT. Protein: CASSYLQGSDSPLHF.

This clonotype occurred a few times. The junction departs from the called germline gene at one end, perhaps through a read error. The chain links TRBV6-2 or TRBV6-3 to TRBJ2-7; D unclear. This CDR3 has 16 residues. The V gene's germline CDR1 is MNHEY and CDR2 SVGEGT. The CDR3 DNA reads TGTGCCAGCAGTTACTTTCTCCGGTTGAGCTCCTGCGAGCAGTACTTC. It is translated as CASSYFLRLSSCEQYF.

V gene TRBV5-5 combines with J gene TRBJ2-6; D unresolved. CDR1 and CDR2 from the germline V gene are SGHKS and YYEKEE (reference sequence). The CDR3 totals 11 residues. V was pared by 6 bases and J by 2 bases, with 0 bases between. The CDR3 sequence: CASTGANVLTF. The CDR3 bases are TGTGCCAGCACTGGGGCCAACGTCCTGACTTTC.